What follows describes a single T cell receptor (beta chain). Its antigen is unknown. Repertoires were generated with immunoSEQ multiplex PCR, while TCRdb's copy carries only in-frame clones and drops some. This repertoire shows 1.5 million to 2.5 million clones, approximately 95% found once; its top ten account for around 1%. This CDR3 contains 14 residues. V was cut by 2 bases and J by 6 bases, with 10 bases left in between. Germline CDR1 is ENHRY and CDR2 is SYGVKD. As defined, naive CD8 cells were CD45RO-negative and positively selected for CCR7, with terminally differentiated effector memory CD45RA+ cells excluded. The study drew all its donors from Caucasian adults living in Nashville, Tennessee. This sample is part of a study of shared clonotypes between healthy human individuals. Notes on the study in general: The study generally estimated greater richness for naive than memory subsets. Approximately 5% of naive CD4 clonotypes were shared across a few donors. Blood alone was sampled, and tissue repertoires likely differ.

The sequence came from a man aged 18 to 29 in good health. The chain carries TRBV10-3 and TRBJ2-2; no reliable D call. The source material was naive CD8+ T cells sorted from blood. CDR3 sequence reads: CAISEAGLAGELFF. The CDR3 DNA follows: TGTGCCATCAGTGAGGCCGGGCTCGCCGGGGAGCTGTTTTTT.